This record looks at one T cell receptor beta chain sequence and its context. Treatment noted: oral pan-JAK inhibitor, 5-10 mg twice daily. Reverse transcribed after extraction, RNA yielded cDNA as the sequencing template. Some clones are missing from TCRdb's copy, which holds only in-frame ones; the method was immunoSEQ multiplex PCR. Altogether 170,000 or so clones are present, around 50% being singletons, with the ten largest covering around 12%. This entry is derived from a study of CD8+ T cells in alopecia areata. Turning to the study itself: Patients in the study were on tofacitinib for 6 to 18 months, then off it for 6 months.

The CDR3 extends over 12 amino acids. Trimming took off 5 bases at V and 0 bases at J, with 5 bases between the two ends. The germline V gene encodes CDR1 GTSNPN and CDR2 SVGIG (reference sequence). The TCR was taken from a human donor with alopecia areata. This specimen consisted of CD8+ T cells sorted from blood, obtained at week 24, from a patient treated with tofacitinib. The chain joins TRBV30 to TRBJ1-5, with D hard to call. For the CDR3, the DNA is TGTGCCTGGGGAGATAGCAATCAGCCCCAGCATTTT. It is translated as CAWGDSNQPQHF.